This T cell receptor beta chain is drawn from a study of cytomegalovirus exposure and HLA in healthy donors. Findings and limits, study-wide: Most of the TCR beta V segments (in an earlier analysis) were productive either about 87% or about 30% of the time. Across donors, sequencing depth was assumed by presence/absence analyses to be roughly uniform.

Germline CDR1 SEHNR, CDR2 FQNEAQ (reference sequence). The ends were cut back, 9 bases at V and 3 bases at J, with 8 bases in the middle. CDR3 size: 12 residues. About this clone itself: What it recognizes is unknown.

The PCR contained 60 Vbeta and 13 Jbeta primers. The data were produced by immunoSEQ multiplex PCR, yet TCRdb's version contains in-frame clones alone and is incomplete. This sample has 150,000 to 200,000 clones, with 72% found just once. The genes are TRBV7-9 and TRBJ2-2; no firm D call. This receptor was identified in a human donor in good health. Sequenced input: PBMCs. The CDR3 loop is CARLSDTGELFF. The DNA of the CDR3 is TGTGCCAGGCTGTCGGACACCGGGGAGCTGTTTTTT.